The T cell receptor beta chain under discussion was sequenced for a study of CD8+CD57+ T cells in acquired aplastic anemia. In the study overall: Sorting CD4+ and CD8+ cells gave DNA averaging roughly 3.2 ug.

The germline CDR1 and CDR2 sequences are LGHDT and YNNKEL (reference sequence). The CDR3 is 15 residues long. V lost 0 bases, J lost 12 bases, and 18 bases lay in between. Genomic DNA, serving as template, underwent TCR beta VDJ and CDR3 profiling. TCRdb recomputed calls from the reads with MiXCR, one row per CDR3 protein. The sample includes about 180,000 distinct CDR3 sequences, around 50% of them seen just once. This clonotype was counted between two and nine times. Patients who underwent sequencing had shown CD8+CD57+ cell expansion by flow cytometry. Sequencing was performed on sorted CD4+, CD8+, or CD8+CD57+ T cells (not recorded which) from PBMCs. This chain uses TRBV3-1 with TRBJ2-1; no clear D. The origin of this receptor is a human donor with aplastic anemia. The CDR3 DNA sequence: TGTGCCAGCAGCCAAGATCGGCTAGTAAGAATGGTGCAGTTCTTC. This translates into CASSQDRLVRMVQFF.